One and the same sample provided the 19 T cell receptor beta chains below, sequenced in a study of blood T cells in healthy people across ages (dated by TCRdb to between 2014 and 2017). The library was produced with 5' RACE. This sample was sequenced with an Illumina HiSeq 2500. The second PCR ran for about 7 to 11 cycles and used a J-beta primer mix along with a sample-barcoded 5' primer. The raw public data were reprocessed by TCRdb itself: fastp quality trimming at Q25, MiXCR clonotype calling, in-frame beta chains only. Each record represents a unique CDR3 protein, reported with the most common genes and DNA among its rows. Within this sample are hundreds of thousands of distinct CDR3 sequences, with 45% to 50% of them counted one time only. Around 32% of the sample comes from the top ten. The sequenced sample consisted of blood. The receptors shown here come from a woman aged 55 to 70 in good health.

The gene calls are TRBV3-1 and TRBJ1-3; D possibly corresponds to TRBD1 (5 bases). V was trimmed by 7 bases and J by 0 bases, leaving 10 bases between them. Germline V gives CDR1 LGHDT, CDR2 YNNKEL (reference sequence). The CDR3 loop spans 14 amino acids. The CDR3 reads CASNEGYSGNTIYF. The CDR3 coding sequence is TGTGCCAGCAACGAGGGGTACTCTGGAAACACCATATATTTT.

V usage is TRBV28 and J usage is TRBJ2-4, with D unresolved. The last part of the DNA fits TRBJ2-7 better; the J call may be wrong. Germline CDR1 and CDR2: MDHEN and SYDVKM. The CDR3 spans 16 residues. In nucleotides, the CDR3 is TGTGCCAGCAGTTCCCTTGACCCTACCACTCCTTACGAGCAGTACTTC. This codes for CASSSLDPTTPYEQYF.

This rearrangement joins TRBV29-1 to TRBJ2-7; D gene unclear. Matching the DNA end better, TRBJ2-5 makes the J call doubtful. This CDR3 is built from 13 residues. Germline V gives CDR1 SQVTM, CDR2 ANQGSEA. CDR3 amino acids: CSVAVAALETQYF. As DNA, the CDR3 is TGCAGCGTTGCGGTTGCGGCTTTAGAGACCCAGTACTTC.

The chain couples TRBV28 to TRBJ1-1, with no clear D. This CDR3 spans 14 amino acids. Germline CDR1 is MDHEN and CDR2 is SYDVKM. The germline V and J ends were trimmed by 3 bases and 1 base, with 9 bases remaining between them. The CDR3 region is CASSLSFKNTEAFF. CDR3 DNA sequence: TGTGCCAGCAGTTTGAGTTTTAAGAACACTGAAGCTTTCTTT.

The rearrangement uses TRBV7-9 and TRBJ2-5; TRBD2 aligns across 13 bases. The V gene's germline CDR1 is SEHNR and CDR2 FQNEAQ (reference sequence). V lost 5 bases and J lost 3; bases outside the gene matches: 15. The CDR3 has 19 residues. CDR3 residues: CASSHTIHGLAGVEETQYF. In DNA form, the CDR3 reads TGTGCCAGCAGCCATACCATTCACGGACTAGCGGGAGTCGAAGAGACCCAGTACTTC.

This chain uses TRBV10-3 with TRBJ2-1; D is unclear. Germline V CDR1 and CDR2: ENHRY, SYGVKD. V was cut by 6 bases and J by 5 bases, with 14 bases left in between. The CDR3 covers 14 residues. This CDR3 is CAISETPKNNEQFF. The DNA of the CDR3 is TGTGCCATCAGCGAGACCCCGAAGAACAATGAGCAGTTCTTC.

This clonotype was recorded at least ten times. The rearrangement uses TRBV11-1 and TRBJ1-5, with no clear D. Looked up from germline, CDR1 is SGHAT and CDR2 is FQDESV (reference sequence). The CDR3 contains 15 residues. The V gene lost 5 bases and the J gene lost 6 bases, with 17 bases spanning the gap. For the CDR3, the DNA is TGTGCCAGCAGCCATCCCAGGAGGGCAGGTCAGCCCCAGCATTTT. Protein sequence: CASSHPRRAGQPQHF.

This clonotype was seen a single time. This rearrangement joins TRBV3-1 to TRBJ2-1; D is unresolved. Trimming left V 1 base short and J 0 bases short, with 10 bases between. The CDR3 spans 16 residues. Looked up from germline, CDR1 is LGHDT and CDR2 is YNNKEL (reference sequence). The CDR3 DNA reads TGTGCCAGCAGCCAAGTTCGCGGAAGCTCCTACAATGAGCAGTTCTTC. Protein product: CASSQVRGSSYNEQFF.

This clonotype occurred a few times. CDR3 coding DNA: TGTGCCAGCAGTTCCCTTGAAGGATTTGGAGCCCTCCACTTT. This codes for CASSSLEGFGALHF. The V and J genes are TRBV6-6 and TRBJ1-6; D gene uncertain. CDR1 and CDR2 (germline): MNHNY, SVGAGI (reference sequence). V lost 4 bases and J lost 14, with 18 bases in between. This CDR3 spans 14 amino acids.

This clonotype was counted a few times. The chain has TRBV10-3 and TRBJ2-3; 9 bases are a match to TRBD1. CDR3 size: 13 residues. V dropped 6 bases and J dropped 4; count of bases not matched to a gene: 2. Germline lookup yields CDR1 ENHRY and CDR2 SYGVKD. DNA for the CDR3: TGTGCCATCAGGGGACAGGGCGCAGATACGCAGTATTTT. This sequence encodes CAIRGQGADTQYF.

The chain is built from TRBV5-6 and TRBJ1-2, with 7 bases aligning to TRBD1. The junction had 14 bases not matched to a gene; V was cut back by 6 bases and J by 6 bases. The CDR3 sequence is 15 residues long. The germline V gene has CDR1 SGHDT and CDR2 YYEEEE. The CDR3 bases are TGTGCCAGCATCTTTTTCGACAGGGCTTACGATGGCTACACCTTC. Translating it yields CASIFFDRAYDGYTF.

The V gene is TRBV12-3 or TRBV12-4, the J gene TRBJ1-1; D not certain. The CDR3 totals 13 residues. V shed 5 bases and J shed 0 bases, with 7 bases lying between them. CDR3 nucleotides: TGTGCCAGCAGTACCACAGTGAACACTGAAGCTTTCTTT. Its protein is CASSTTVNTEAFF.

A remark on this clonotype: Its ends do not fully match the called genes, so a read error is possible. This rearrangement joins TRBV9 to TRBJ2-2; D is possibly TRBD1 or TRBD2 (5 bases each). Germline CDR1 and CDR2: SGDLS and YYNGEE. The CDR3 runs 15 residues. The CDR3 DNA reads TGTGCCAGCAGCGTATCCGGGGCGAACACCGGGGTGCTGTTTTTT. As protein: CASSVSGANTGVLFF.

The rearrangement links TRBV9 to TRBJ2-3; the match to TRBD2 covers 7 bases. CDR3 length: 15 residues. Losses at the gene ends were 0 bases for V and 6 bases for J; bases not matched to a gene: 7. Germline loops: CDR1 SGDLS, CDR2 YYNGEE. The chain's CDR3 is CASSVATVGGDTQYF. CDR3 nucleotides: TGTGCCAGCAGCGTAGCTACGGTGGGAGGGGATACGCAGTATTTT.

About this clonotype: A read error may explain this, as a much larger clone is one base away. V gene TRBV25-1 combines with J gene TRBJ2-5, with TRBD2 as a possible D gene (5 bases). The CDR3 runs to 14 residues. V was pared by 4 bases and J by 13 bases, with 22 bases between. The germline CDR1 and CDR2 sequences are MGHDK and SYGVNS. CDR3 protein: CASSVMGDYNERYF. CDR3 DNA sequence: TGTGCCAGCAGTGTGATGGGAGATTACAATGAGCGGTACTTC.

J is TRBJ2-3 and V is TRBV7-2; D is possibly TRBD2 (5 bases). V lost 1 base and J lost 2, with 13 bases in between. Germline CDR1 SGHTA, CDR2 FQGNSA. This CDR3 contains 16 residues. The CDR3 sequence is CASSLVYGSPTDTQYF. In DNA, the CDR3 is TGTGCCAGCAGCTTAGTTTATGGGAGTCCCACAGATACGCAGTATTTT.

This clonotype has only a few counts. V is TRBV7-8 and J is TRBJ2-3, with D maybe TRBD2 (6 bases). The V and J ends lost 1 base and 5 bases respectively, with 13 bases between them. This CDR3 is 15 amino acids long. Germline assignment: CDR1 SGHVS and CDR2 FQNEAQ. CDR3 amino acids: CASSLGSGALDTQYF. The CDR3 DNA reads as TGTGCCAGCAGCTTAGGGTCGGGAGCCCTAGATACGCAGTATTTT.

The chain uses TRBV10-3 and TRBJ2-7, with 9 bases fitting TRBD2. With 3 bases clipped from V and 3 bases from J, the junction kept 3 bases outside the gene matches. The CDR3 sequence is 14 residues long. From germline, CDR1 is ENHRY and CDR2 SYGVKD. The DNA for the CDR3 is TGTGCCATCAGTGATCTAGCGGGGAGCTACGAGCAGTACTTC. It codes for CAISDLAGSYEQYF.

The chain is built from TRBV24-1 and TRBJ2-5, with 7 bases identical to TRBD1. The DNA matches TRBJ2-7 better at its end, which makes the J call doubtful. Germline V lookup: CDR1 KGHDR, CDR2 SFDVKD. The CDR3 loop spans 13 amino acids. As DNA, the CDR3 is TGTGCCACCAGAGAAGGGGGCAGCTACGAGCAGTACTTC. Its translation: CATREGGSYEQYF.